This T cell receptor beta chain was recovered during a study of cytomegalovirus exposure and HLA in healthy donors. This clone has just a few counts. Its target is unknown. Healthy bone marrow donors formed the donor group. The PCR ran on 60 Vbeta and 13 Jbeta primers. In the original workflow: An analysis that came later counted some 81 million unique TCR beta chains, approximately 10 million shared. The protocol was immunoSEQ multiplex PCR, while the TCRdb copy is restricted to in-frame clones and leaves out a portion. V, J and clone size are taken as reported in that table, and D and trimming were inferred from the DNA itself. The sample yields approximately 250,000 clones, about 88% seen once. This CDR3 is 13 amino acids long. Germline V gene sequence: CDR1 SNHLY, CDR2 FYNNEI. V shed 4 bases and J shed 4 bases, with 8 bases lying between them. Study-wide findings and caveats: Later on, a genetic analysis was performed. It linked a missense variant in DCLRE1C with V- and J-gene trimming of TCR beta. In an earlier analysis, most TCR beta V segments were productive about 87% or about 30% of the time.

This chain joins TRBV2 and TRBJ1-5; no clear D gene. The clonotype originates from a girl aged 2 to 10 in good health and CMV-seronegative. The sample consisted of PBMCs. CDR3 amino acids: CASSVTANQPQHF. CDR3 nucleotide sequence: TGTGCCAGCAGTGTCACAGCTAATCAGCCCCAGCATTTT.